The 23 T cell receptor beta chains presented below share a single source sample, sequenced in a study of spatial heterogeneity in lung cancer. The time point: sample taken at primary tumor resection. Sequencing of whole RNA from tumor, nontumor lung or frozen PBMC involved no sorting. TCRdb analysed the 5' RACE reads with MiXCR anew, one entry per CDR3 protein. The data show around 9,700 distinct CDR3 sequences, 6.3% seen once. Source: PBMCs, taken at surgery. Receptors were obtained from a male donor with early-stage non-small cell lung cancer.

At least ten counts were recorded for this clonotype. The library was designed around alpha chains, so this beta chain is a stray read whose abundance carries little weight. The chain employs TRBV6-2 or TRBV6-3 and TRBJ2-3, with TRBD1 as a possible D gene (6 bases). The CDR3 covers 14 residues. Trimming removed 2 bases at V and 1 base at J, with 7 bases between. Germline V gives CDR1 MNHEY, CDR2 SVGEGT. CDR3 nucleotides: TGTGCCAGCAGTTACGAGGGGGGCACAGATACGCAGTATTTT. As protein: CASSYEGGTDTQYF.

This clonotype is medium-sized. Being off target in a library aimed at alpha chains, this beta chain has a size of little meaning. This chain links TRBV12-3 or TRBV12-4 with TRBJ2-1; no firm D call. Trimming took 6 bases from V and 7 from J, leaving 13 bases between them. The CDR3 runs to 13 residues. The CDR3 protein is CASSQTRWNEQFF. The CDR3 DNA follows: TGTGCCAGCAGCCAGACCAGATGGAATGAGCAGTTCTTC.

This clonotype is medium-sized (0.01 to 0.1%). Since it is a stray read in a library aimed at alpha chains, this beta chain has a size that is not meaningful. The CDR3 DNA sequence: TGCAGCGTTGACCGCGTGTCCAACGATGGGACCCAGTACTTC. Residues: CSVDRVSNDGTQYF. The V gene is TRBV29-1, the J gene TRBJ2-5; no clear D gene. The CDR3 runs 14 residues. V was shortened by 3 bases and J by 7 bases, with 18 bases between the two germline ends. The germline CDR1 and CDR2 sequences are SQVTM and ANQGSEA. Variable domain in full (rest from reference TRBV29-1 and TRBJ2-5): SAVISQKPSRDICQRGTSLTIQCQVDSQVTMMFWYRQQPGQSLTLIATANQGSEATYESGFVIDKFPISRPNLTFSTLTVSNMSPEDSSIYLCSVDRVSNDGTQYFGPGTRLLVL.

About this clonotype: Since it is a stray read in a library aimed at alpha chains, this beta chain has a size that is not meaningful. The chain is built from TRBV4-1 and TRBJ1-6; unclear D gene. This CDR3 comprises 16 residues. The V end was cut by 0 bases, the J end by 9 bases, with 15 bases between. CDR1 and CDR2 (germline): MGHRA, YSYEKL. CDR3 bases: TGCGCCAGCAGCCAAGATGCTCCCCGAAGAGGTTCACCCCTCCACTTT. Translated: CASSQDAPRRGSPLHF.

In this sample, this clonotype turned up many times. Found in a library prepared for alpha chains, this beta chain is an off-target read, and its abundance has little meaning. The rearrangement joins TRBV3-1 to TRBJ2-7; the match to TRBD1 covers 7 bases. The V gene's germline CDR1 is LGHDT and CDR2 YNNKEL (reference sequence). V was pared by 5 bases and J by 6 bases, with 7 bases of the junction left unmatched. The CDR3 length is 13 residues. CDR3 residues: CASSLDRAGEQYF. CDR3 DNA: TGTGCCAGCAGCTTAGACAGGGCAGGCGAGCAGTACTTC.

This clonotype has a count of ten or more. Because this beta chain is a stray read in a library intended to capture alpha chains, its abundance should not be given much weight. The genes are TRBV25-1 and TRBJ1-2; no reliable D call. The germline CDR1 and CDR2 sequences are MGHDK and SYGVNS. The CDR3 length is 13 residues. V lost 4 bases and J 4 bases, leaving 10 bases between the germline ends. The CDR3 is CASSVEGSYGYTF. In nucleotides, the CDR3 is TGTGCCAGCAGTGTTGAGGGCAGCTATGGCTACACCTTC.

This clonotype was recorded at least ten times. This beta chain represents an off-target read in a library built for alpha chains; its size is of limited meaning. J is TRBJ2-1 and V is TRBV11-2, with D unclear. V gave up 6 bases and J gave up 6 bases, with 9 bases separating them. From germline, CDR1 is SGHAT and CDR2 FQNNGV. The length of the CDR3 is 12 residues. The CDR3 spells CASSFLGNEQFF. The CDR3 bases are TGTGCCAGCAGTTTCCTAGGCAATGAGCAGTTCTTC. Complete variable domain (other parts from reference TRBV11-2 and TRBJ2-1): EAGVAQSPRYKIIEKRQSVAFWCNPISGHATLYWYQQILGQGPKLLIQFQNNGVVDDSQLPKDRFSAERLKGVDSTLKIQPAKLEDSAVYLCASSFLGNEQFFGPGTRLTVL.

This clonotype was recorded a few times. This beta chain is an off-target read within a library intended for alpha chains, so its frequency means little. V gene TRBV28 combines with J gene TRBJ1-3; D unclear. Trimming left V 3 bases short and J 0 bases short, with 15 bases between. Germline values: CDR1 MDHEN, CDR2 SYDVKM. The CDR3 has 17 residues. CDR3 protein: CASSLVDGRRSGNTIYF. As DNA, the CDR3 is TGTGCCAGCAGTTTGGTGGACGGTCGACGCTCTGGAAACACCATATATTTT.

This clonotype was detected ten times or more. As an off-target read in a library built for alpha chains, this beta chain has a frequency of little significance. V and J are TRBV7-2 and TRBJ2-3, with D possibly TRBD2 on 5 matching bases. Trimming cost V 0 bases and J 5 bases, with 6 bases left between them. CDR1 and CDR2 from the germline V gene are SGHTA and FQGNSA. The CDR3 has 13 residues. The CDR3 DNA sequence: TGTGCCAGCAGCTTAGCTGAGGGAGATACGCAGTATTTT. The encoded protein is CASSLAEGDTQYF.

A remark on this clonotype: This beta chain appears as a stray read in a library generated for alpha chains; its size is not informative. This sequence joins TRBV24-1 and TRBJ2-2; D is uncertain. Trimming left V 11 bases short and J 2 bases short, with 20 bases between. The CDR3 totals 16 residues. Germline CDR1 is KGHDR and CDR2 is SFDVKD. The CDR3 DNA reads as TGTGCCAAACCACTCAGGCGCTATCGTAACACCGGGGAGCTGTTTTTT. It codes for CAKPLRRYRNTGELFF.

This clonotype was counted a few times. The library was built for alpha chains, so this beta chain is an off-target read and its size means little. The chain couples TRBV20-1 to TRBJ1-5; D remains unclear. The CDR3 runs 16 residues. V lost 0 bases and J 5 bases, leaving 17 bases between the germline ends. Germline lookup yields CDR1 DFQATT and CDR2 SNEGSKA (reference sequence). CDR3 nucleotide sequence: TGCAGTGCTAGAGATAATTTTAAGGATGGGTATCAGCCCCAGCATTTT. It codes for CSARDNFKDGYQPQHF.

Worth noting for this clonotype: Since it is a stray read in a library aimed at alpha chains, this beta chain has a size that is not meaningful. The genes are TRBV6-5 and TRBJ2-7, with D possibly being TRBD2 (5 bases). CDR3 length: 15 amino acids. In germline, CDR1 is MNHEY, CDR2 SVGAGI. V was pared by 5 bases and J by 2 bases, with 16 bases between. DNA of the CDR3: TGTGCCAGCAGTCCCTCGGGGTCCCTGCCCTACGAGCAGTACTTC. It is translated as CASSPSGSLPYEQYF.

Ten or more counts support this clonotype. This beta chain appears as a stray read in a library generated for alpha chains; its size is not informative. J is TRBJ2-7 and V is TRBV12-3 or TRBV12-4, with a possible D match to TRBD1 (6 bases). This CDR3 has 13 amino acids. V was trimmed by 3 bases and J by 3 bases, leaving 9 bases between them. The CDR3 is CASSFDRSYEQYF. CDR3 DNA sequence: TGTGCCAGCAGTTTCGACAGGAGCTACGAGCAGTACTTC.

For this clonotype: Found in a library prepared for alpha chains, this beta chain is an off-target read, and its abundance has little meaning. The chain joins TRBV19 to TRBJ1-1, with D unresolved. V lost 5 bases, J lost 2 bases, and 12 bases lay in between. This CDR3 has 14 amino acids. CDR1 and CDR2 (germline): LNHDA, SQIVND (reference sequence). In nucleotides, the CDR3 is TGTGCCAGTAGTCCGTACCCGGGAAACACTGAAGCTTTCTTT. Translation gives CASSPYPGNTEAFF.

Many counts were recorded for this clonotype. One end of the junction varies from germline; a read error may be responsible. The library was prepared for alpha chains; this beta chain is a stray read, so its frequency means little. Written as DNA, the CDR3 is TGCAGTGCAAGAGTAGACAGTCCAAATTCACCCCTCCACTTT. Translated, it gives CSARVDSPNSPLHF. The gene calls are TRBV20-1 and TRBJ1-6; tentatively, D is TRBD1 (5 bases). Per germline, CDR1 DFQATT and CDR2 SNEGSKA (reference sequence). The CDR3 runs 14 residues.

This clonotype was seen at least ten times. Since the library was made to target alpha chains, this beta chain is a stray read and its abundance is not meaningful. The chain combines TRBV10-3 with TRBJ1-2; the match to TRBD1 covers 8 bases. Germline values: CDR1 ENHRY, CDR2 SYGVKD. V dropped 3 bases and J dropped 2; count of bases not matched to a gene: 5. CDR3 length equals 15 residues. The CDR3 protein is CAISEDRGTNYGYTF. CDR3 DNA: TGTGCCATCAGTGAAGACAGGGGCACAAACTATGGCTACACCTTC.

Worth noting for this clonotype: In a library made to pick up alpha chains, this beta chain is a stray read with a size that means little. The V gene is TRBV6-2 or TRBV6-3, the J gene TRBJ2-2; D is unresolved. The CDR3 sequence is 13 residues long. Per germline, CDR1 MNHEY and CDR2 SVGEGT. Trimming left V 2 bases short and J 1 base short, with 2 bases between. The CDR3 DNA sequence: TGTGCCAGCAGTTACGAGAACACCGGGGAGCTGTTTTTT. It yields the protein CASSYENTGELFF.

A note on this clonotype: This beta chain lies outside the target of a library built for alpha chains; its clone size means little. The CDR3 coding sequence is TGTGCCAGCAGGCCGACAGGGGGCTCGGGCGGGGAGCTGTTTTTT. Translating gives CASRPTGGSGGELFF. This rearrangement joins TRBV11-2 to TRBJ2-2; 10 bases map to TRBD1. This CDR3 contains 15 residues. Per the germline V gene, CDR1 is SGHAT and CDR2 is FQNNGV. V was pared by 6 bases and J by 7 bases, with 8 bases of the junction left unmatched.

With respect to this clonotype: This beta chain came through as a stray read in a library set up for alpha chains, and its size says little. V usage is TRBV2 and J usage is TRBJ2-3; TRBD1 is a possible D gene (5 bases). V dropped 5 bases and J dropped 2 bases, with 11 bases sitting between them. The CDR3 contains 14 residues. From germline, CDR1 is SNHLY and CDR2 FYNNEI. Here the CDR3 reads CASSRGIHTDTQYF. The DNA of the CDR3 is TGTGCCAGCAGTAGGGGTATCCACACAGATACGCAGTATTTT.

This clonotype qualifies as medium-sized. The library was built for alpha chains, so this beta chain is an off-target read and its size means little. CDR3 protein: CASSYLASSYNEQFF. CDR3 DNA sequence: TGTGCCAGCAGTTACCTAGCCAGCTCCTACAATGAGCAGTTCTTC. The chain is built from TRBV6-5 and TRBJ2-1; maybe TRBD2 (5 bases). The ends were cut back, 2 bases at V and 0 bases at J, with 8 bases in the middle. CDR1 is MNHEY and CDR2 is SVGAGI in the germline V gene. The CDR3 contains 15 residues.

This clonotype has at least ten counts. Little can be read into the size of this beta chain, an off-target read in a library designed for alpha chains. CDR3 sequence reads: CASSFGAGAPEAFF. The CDR3, as DNA: TGTGCCAGCAGTTTCGGGGCGGGGGCCCCTGAAGCTTTCTTT. The chain is built from TRBV27 and TRBJ1-1; D might be TRBD1 (6 bases). This CDR3 has 14 residues. CDR1 is MNHEY, CDR2 SMNVEV, per germline (reference sequence). V was trimmed by 3 bases and J by 6 bases, leaving 14 bases between them.

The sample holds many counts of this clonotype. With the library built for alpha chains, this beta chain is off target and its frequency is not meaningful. The chain's CDR3 is CASSGRDSSYEQYF. For the CDR3, the DNA is TGTGCCAGCAGCGGAAGGGACAGCTCCTACGAGCAGTACTTC. The rearrangement links TRBV6-5 to TRBJ2-7, with 7 positions matching TRBD1. Looked up from germline, CDR1 is MNHEY and CDR2 is SVGAGI. The CDR3 sequence is 14 residues long. With V trimmed by 6 bases and J by 0 bases, 5 bases remained unmatched.

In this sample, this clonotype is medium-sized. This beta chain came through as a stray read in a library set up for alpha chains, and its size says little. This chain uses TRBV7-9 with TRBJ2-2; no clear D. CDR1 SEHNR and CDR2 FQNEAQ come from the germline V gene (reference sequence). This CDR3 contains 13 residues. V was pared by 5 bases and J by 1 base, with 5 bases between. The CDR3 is CASSHENTGELFF. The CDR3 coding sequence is TGTGCCAGCAGCCATGAGAACACCGGGGAGCTGTTTTTT.